This T cell receptor beta chain was retrieved from a study of shared clonotypes between healthy human individuals. Trimming left V 0 bases short and J 0 bases short, with 10 bases between. The CDR3 loop spans 16 amino acids. The germline gives CDR1 SGHRS, CDR2 YFSETQ. Libraries were prepared by immunoSEQ multiplex PCR; TCRdb keeps only in-frame clonotypes and omits some of them. The sample records about half a million clones, 81% being singletons. The sequenced material came from PBMCs. This clonotype was obtained from a woman between 35 and 50 years old in good health. Some clones in this sample may be carry-over from other donors' samples. The chain recombines TRBV5-1 with TRBJ1-3, with D uncertain. CDR3 sequence (DNA): TGCGCCAGCAGCTTGGCCGGAAGGAACTCTGGAAACACCATATATTTT. Translated, it gives CASSLAGRNSGNTIYF.